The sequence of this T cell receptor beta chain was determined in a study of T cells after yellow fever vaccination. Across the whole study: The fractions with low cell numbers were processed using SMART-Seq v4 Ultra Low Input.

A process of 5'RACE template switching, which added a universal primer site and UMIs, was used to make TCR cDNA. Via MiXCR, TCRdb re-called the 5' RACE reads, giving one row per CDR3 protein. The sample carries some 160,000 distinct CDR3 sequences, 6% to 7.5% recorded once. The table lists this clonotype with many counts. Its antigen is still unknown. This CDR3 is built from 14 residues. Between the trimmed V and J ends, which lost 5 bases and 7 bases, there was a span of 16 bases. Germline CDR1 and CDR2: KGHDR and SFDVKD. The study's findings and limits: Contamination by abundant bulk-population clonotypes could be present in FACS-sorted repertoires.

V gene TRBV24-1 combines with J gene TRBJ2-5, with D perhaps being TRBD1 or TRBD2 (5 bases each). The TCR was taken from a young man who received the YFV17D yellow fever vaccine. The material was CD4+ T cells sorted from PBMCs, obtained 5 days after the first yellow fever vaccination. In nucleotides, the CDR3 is TGTGCCACCAGTGTCAAGGGACGGCTTGTGACCCAGTACTTC. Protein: CATSVKGRLVTQYF.